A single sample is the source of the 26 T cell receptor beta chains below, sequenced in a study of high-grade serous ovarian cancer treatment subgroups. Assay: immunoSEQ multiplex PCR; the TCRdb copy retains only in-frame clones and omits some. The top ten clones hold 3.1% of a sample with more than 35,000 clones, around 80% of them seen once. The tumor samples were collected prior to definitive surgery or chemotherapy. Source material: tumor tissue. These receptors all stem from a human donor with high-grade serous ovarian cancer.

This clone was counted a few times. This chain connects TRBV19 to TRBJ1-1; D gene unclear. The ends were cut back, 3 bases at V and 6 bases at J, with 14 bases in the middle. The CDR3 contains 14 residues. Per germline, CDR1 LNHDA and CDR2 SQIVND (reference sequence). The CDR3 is CASSIRPSGAEAFF. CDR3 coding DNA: TGTGCCAGTAGTATTAGACCTTCCGGCGCTGAAGCTTTCTTT.

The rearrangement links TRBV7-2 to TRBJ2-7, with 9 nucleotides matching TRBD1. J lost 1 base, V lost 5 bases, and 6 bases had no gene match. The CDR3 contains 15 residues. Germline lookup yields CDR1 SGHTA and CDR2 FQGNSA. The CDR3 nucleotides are TGTGCCAGCAGCACCGCCGGGACAGGGTCCTACGAGCAGTACTTC. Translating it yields CASSTAGTGSYEQYF.

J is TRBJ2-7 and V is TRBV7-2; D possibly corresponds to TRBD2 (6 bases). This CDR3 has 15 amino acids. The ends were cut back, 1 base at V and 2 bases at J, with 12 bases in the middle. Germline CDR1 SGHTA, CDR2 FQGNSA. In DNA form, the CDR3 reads TGTGCCAGCAGCTTAGAAGTCGGGAGTGCCTACGAGCAGTACTTC. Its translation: CASSLEVGSAYEQYF.

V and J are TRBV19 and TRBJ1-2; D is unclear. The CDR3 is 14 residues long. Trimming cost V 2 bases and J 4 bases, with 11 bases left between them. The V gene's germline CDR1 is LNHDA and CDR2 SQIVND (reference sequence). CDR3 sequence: CASSISGASYGYTF. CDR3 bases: TGTGCCAGTAGTATATCCGGAGCCAGCTATGGCTACACCTTC.

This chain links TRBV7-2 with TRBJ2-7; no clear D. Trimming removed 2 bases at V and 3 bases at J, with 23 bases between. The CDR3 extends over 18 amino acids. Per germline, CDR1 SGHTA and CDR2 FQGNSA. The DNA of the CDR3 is TGTGCCAGCAGCTTACCCCCTTGGAGTACGCAAAGAGGCTACGAGCAGTACTTC. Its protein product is CASSLPPWSTQRGYEQYF.

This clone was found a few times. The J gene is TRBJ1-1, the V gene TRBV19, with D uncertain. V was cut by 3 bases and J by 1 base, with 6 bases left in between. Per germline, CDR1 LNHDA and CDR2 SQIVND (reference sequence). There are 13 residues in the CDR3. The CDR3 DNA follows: TGTGCCAGTAGTATGAGAGGGAACACTGAAGCTTTCTTT. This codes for CASSMRGNTEAFF.

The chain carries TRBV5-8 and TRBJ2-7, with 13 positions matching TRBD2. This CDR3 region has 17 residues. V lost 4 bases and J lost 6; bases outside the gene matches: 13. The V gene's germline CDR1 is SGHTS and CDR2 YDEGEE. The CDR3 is CASSAGLAGISLFEQYF. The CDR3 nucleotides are TGTGCCAGCAGCGCGGGACTAGCGGGAATCTCCCTTTTCGAGCAGTACTTC.

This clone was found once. In DNA, the CDR3 is TGCAGCGTTGAGGCGTTTGGGAACGAGCAGTACTTC. This encodes CSVEAFGNEQYF. V usage is TRBV29-1 and J usage is TRBJ2-7; D is ambiguous. CDR3 length: 12 residues. V dropped 3 bases and J dropped 5 bases, with 11 bases sitting between them. Per the germline V gene, CDR1 is SQVTM and CDR2 is ANQGSEA.

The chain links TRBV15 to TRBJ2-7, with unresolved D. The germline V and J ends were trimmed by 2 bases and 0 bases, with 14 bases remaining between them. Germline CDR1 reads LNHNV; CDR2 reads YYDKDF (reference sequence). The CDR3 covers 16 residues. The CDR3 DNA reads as TGTGCCACCAGCAGATTCCGGACCAGTGACTCCTACGAGCAGTACTTC. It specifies CATSRFRTSDSYEQYF.

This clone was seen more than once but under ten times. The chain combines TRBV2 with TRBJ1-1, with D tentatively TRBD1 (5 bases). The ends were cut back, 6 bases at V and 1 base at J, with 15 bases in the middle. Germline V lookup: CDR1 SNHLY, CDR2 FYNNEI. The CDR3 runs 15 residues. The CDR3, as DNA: TGTGCCAGCAGCCCAAGGGGTAGAGGGAACACTGAAGCTTTCTTT. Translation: CASSPRGRGNTEAFF.

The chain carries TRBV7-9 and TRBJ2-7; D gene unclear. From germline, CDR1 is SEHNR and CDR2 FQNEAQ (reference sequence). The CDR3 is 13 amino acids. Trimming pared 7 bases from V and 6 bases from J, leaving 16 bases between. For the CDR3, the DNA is TGTGCCAGCACCGACCGGGCCTCCAGCGAGCAGTACTTC. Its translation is CASTDRASSEQYF.

The CDR3 DNA follows: TGTGCCAGCAGCCCCAAGGGGGCGGCTAGCCCTCATCGGGGGCTGTTTTTT. Residues: CASSPKGAASPHRGLFF. The rearrangement uses TRBV9 and TRBJ2-2; 7 bases are a match to TRBD1. The CDR3 is 17 residues long. Germline V gene sequence: CDR1 SGDLS, CDR2 YYNGEE. Losses at the gene ends were 4 bases for V and 13 bases for J; bases not matched to a gene: 22. Using reference TRBV9 and TRBJ2-2 for the parts outside the CDR3, the full variable domain is DSGVTQTPKHLITATGQRVTLRCSPRSGDLSVYWYQQSLDQGLQFLIQYYNGEERAKGNILERFSAQQFPDLHSELNLSSLELGDSALYFCASSPKGAASPHRGLFFGEGSRLTVL.

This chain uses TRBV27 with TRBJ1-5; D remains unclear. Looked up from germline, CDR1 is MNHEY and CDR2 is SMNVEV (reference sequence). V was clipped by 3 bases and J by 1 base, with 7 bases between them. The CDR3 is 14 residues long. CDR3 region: CASSLKSSNQPQHF. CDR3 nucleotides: TGTGCCAGCAGTTTGAAATCCAGCAATCAGCCCCAGCATTTT.

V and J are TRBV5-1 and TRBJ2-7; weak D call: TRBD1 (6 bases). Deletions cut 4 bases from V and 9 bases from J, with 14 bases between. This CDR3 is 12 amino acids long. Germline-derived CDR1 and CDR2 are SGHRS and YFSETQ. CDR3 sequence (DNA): TGCGCCAGCAGCCCCAGGGGTGATGGGCAGTACTTC. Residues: CASSPRGDGQYF.

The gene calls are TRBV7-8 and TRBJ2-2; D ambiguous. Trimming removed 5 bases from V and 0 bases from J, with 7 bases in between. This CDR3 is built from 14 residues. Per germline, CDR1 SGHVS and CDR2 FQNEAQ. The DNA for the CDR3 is TGTGCCAGCAGCCACGATTCGAACACCGGGGAGCTGTTTTTT. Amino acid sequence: CASSHDSNTGELFF.

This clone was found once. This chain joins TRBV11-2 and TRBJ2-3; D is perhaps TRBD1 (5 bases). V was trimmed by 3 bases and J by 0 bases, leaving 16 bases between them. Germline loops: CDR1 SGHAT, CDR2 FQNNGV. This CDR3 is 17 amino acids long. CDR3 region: CASSFLETATSTDTQYF. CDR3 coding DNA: TGTGCCAGCAGCTTTTTAGAGACAGCCACTAGCACAGATACGCAGTATTTT.

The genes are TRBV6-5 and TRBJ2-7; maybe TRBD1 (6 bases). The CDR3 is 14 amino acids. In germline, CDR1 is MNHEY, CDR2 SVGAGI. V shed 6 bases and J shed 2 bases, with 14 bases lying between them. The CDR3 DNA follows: TGTGCCAGCAGCCTCTTCAGGGGACCCTACGAGCAGTACTTC. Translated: CASSLFRGPYEQYF.

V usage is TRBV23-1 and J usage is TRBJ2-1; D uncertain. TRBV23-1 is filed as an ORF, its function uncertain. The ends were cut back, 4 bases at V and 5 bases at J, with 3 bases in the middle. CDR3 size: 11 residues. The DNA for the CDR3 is TGCGCCAGCAGTCCGGACAATGAGCAGTTCTTC. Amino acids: CASSPDNEQFF.

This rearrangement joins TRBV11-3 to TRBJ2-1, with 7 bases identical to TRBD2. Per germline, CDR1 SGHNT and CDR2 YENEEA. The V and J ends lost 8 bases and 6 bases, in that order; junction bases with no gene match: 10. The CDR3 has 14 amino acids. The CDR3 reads CASGRGEGFNEQFF. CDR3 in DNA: TGTGCCAGCGGACGAGGGGAGGGATTCAATGAGCAGTTCTTC.

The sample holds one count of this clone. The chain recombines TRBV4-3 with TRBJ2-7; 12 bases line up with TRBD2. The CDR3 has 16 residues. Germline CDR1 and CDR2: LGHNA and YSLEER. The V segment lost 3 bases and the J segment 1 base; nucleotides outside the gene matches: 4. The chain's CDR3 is CASSQTTSGGSYEQYF. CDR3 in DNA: TGCGCCAGCAGCCAGACTACTAGCGGGGGGTCCTACGAGCAGTACTTC.

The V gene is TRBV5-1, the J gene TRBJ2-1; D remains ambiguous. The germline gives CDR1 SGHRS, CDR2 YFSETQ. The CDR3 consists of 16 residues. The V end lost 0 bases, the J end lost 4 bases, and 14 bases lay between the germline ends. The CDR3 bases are TGCGCCAGCAGCTTGGGCGTTCTGGGCGTGTACAATGAGCAGTTCTTC. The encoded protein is CASSLGVLGVYNEQFF.

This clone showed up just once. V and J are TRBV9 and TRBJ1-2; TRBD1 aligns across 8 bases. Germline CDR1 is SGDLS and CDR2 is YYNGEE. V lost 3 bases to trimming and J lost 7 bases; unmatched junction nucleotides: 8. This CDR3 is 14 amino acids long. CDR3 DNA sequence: TGTGCCAGCAGCGGGACCGGGACAGGAATTGGCTACACCTTC. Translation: CASSGTGTGIGYTF.

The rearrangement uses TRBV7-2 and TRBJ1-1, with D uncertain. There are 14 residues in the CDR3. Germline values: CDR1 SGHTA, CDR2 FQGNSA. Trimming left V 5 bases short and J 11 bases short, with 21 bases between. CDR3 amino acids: CASSLSVAPTGAFF. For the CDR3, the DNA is TGTGCCAGCAGCCTCAGCGTCGCTCCAACGGGGGCTTTCTTT.

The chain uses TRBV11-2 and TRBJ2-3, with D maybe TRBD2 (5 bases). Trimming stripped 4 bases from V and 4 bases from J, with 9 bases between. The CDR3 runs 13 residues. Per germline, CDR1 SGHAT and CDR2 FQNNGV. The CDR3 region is CASSYLRADTQYF. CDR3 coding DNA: TGTGCCAGCAGCTACCTGCGGGCAGATACGCAGTATTTT.

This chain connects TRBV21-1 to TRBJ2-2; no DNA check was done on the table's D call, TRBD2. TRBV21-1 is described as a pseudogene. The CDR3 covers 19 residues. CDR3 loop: CASSEGGTSGRAVTGELFF. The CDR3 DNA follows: TGTGCCAGCAGCGAAGGGGGGACTAGCGGGAGGGCGGTCACCGGGGAGCTGTTTTTT.

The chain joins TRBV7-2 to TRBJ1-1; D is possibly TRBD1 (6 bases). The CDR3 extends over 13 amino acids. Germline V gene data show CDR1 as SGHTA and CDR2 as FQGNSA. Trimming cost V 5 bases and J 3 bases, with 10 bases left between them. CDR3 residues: CASSAYRDTEAFF. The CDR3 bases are TGTGCCAGCAGCGCATACAGGGACACTGAAGCTTTCTTT.